A single sample is the source of the 19 T cell receptor beta chains below, sequenced in a study of early T cells in non-severe SARS-CoV-2 infection. TCRdb reprocessed the 5' RACE reads via MiXCR and lists one record per CDR3 protein. The sample has about 62,000 distinct CDR3 sequences, less than 10% seen once. The sequenced sample was whole blood. The receptors originated from an adult who was a healthcare worker with PCR-confirmed SARS-CoV-2 infection or an uninfected control (not recorded which).

This clonotype was seen repeatedly, ten times or more. The chain combines TRBV6-1 with TRBJ1-4, with unresolved D. V was trimmed by 6 bases and J by 0 bases, leaving 14 bases between them. CDR3 size: 16 residues. Germline V gene data show CDR1 as MNHNS and CDR2 as SASEGT. This CDR3 is CASRPSGSATNEKLFF. The CDR3 DNA is TGTGCCAGCAGACCGTCCGGGTCTGCAACTAATGAAAAACTGTTTTTT.

V is TRBV12-3 or TRBV12-4 and J is TRBJ2-1, with D uncertain. V dropped 3 bases and J dropped 9 bases, with 12 bases sitting between them. The CDR3 contains 13 residues. CDR3 DNA sequence: TGTGCCAGCAGTTTTATTTTAGGCCCTGAGCAGTTCTTC. It specifies CASSFILGPEQFF.

V usage is TRBV27 and J usage is TRBJ1-2; D gene ambiguous. Trimming stripped 7 bases from V and 4 bases from J, with 16 bases between. The CDR3 runs to 14 residues. Germline V gene lookup returns CDR1 MNHEY and CDR2 SMNVEV (reference sequence). CDR3 in amino acids: CASIMWRATYGYTF. CDR3 nucleotide sequence: TGTGCCAGCATCATGTGGAGGGCCACCTATGGCTACACCTTC.

The chain employs TRBV2 and TRBJ2-5, with a weak D call TRBD2 (6 bases). Trimming stripped 0 bases from V and 2 bases from J, with 13 bases between. From germline, CDR1 is SNHLY and CDR2 FYNNEI. The CDR3 contains 16 residues. For the CDR3, the DNA is TGTGCCAGCAGTGAAGCGCGGGGCACGGGACAAGAGACCCAGTACTTC. Its translation: CASSEARGTGQETQYF.

This clonotype was seen at least ten times. The chain links TRBV12-3 or TRBV12-4 to TRBJ2-3; 9 bases match TRBD2. The CDR3 loop spans 16 amino acids. The J segment lost 7 bases and the V segment lost 4 bases, leaving 12 bases of the junction unmatched. CDR3 coding DNA: TGTGCCAGCAGTTCCGGTGGTAGCGGGGGCCCTCATACGCAGTATTTT. Its translation: CASSSGGSGGPHTQYF.

This sequence joins TRBV12-3 or TRBV12-4 and TRBJ2-1; 12 bases line up with TRBD2. The trim removed 6 bases at V and 10 bases at J, leaving 10 bases unmatched. The CDR3 length is 15 residues. CDR3 region: CASSLGLAGNWEQFF. CDR3 nucleotide sequence: TGTGCCAGCAGCCTCGGACTAGCGGGGAATTGGGAGCAGTTCTTC.

This clonotype was recorded a few times. The rearrangement uses TRBV28 and TRBJ2-3, with D perhaps TRBD1 (5 bases). The germline gives CDR1 MDHEN, CDR2 SYDVKM. CDR3 length: 15 amino acids. V lost 4 bases to trimming and J lost 5 bases, with 16 bases between them. CDR3 DNA sequence: TGTGCCAGCAGTTCCTACTTCAGGGTGGTAGATACGCAGTATTTT. It specifies CASSSYFRVVDTQYF.

This clonotype came up a few times. This chain connects TRBV21-1 to TRBJ2-7. TRBV21-1 is a recognized pseudogene. This CDR3 comprises 9 residues. For the CDR3, the DNA is TGTGCCAGCAGCTACTGGCAGTACGTC. It encodes CASSYWQYV.

The chain recombines TRBV2 with TRBJ2-1; D is unclear. The CDR3 spans 13 residues. Trimming removed 8 bases at V and 5 bases at J, with 13 bases between. Germline CDR1 is SNHLY and CDR2 is FYNNEI. The DNA of the CDR3 is TGTGCCAGCGTTGGACCCTCGGACAATGAGCAGTTCTTC. This codes for CASVGPSDNEQFF.

This clonotype was seen only a few times. This chain uses TRBV12-3 or TRBV12-4 with TRBJ1-2, with D hard to call. This CDR3 comprises 17 residues. Trimming stripped 3 bases from V and 4 bases from J, with 21 bases between. CDR3 DNA sequence: TGTGCCAGCAGTTTTTCCGCGCAGACGATCTTTCCCTATGGCTACACCTTC. It translates to CASSFSAQTIFPYGYTF.

In this sample, this clonotype turned up a few times. The chain uses TRBV9 and TRBJ2-3, with D unclear. The CDR3 sequence is 14 residues long. Trimming cost V 0 bases and J 3 bases, with 8 bases left between them. Per germline, CDR1 SGDLS and CDR2 YYNGEE. CDR3 region: CASSVDGITDTQYF. The DNA for the CDR3 is TGTGCCAGCAGCGTAGACGGAATAACAGATACGCAGTATTTT.

The chain carries TRBV30 and TRBJ2-3, with a weak D call TRBD1 (7 bases). Germline assignment: CDR1 GTSNPN and CDR2 SVGIG (reference sequence). CDR3 length equals 14 residues. Trimming stripped 0 bases from V and 3 bases from J, with 10 bases between. CDR3 nucleotides: TGTGCCTGGAGTGTGCAGGGGGGAACAGATACGCAGTATTTT. Its protein product is CAWSVQGGTDTQYF.

The V gene is TRBV20-1, the J gene TRBJ2-3, with 12 bases lining up with TRBD2. The germline CDR1 and CDR2 sequences are DFQATT and SNEGSKA (reference sequence). This CDR3 region has 16 residues. V dropped 3 bases and J dropped 12; count of bases not matched to a gene: 16. CDR3 in DNA: TGCAGTGCTAGCTCACCGGGACTAGCGGGTCAGGTTACCCAGTATTTT. The encoded protein is CSASSPGLAGQVTQYF.

This sequence joins TRBV10-2 and TRBJ2-1; D uncertain. The CDR3 spans 10 residues. Per germline, CDR1 WSHSY and CDR2 SAAADI. With 3 bases removed from V and 9 bases from J, the gap between germline ends came to 3 bases. CDR3 in amino acids: CASSDGEQFF. CDR3 DNA: TGCGCCAGCAGTGATGGTGAGCAGTTCTTC.

This clonotype was seen a few times. For the CDR3, the DNA is TGTGCCAGCAGCTTCCCTCTGGGTGCAGAACTCACAGATACGCAGTATTTT. It yields the protein CASSFPLGAELTDTQYF. V is TRBV7-8 and J is TRBJ2-3; D gene uncertain. Germline V lookup: CDR1 SGHVS, CDR2 FQNEAQ. CDR3 length: 17 residues. The ends were cut back, 3 bases at V and 2 bases at J, with 18 bases in the middle.

This chain connects TRBV3-1 to TRBJ2-1, with 9 bases matching TRBD1. The CDR3 runs to 12 residues. The germline CDR1 and CDR2 sequences are LGHDT and YNNKEL (reference sequence). V gave up 4 bases and J gave up 15 bases; unmatched junction bases: 7. CDR3 coding DNA: TGTGCCAGCAGCCTGGGACAGGGTGGTATGTTCTTC. Its translation is CASSLGQGGMFF.

The sample holds many counts of this clonotype. This chain connects TRBV29-1 to TRBJ2-1, with TRBD1 matching over 7 bases. The CDR3 contains 14 residues. Trimming at V came to 2 bases and at J to 4 bases, leaving 5 bases not matched to a gene. Looked up from germline, CDR1 is SQVTM and CDR2 is ANQGSEA. CDR3 bases: TGCAGCGTTGAACGGGACAGTAGTTACAATGAGCAGTTCTTC. This translates into CSVERDSSYNEQFF.

In this sample, this clonotype turned up a few times. This chain connects TRBV30 to TRBJ2-7; D perhaps matches TRBD2 (5 bases). V gave up 1 base and J gave up 6 bases, with 13 bases separating them. Germline V gene data show CDR1 as GTSNPN and CDR2 as SVGIG (reference sequence). The CDR3 totals 13 residues. CDR3 region: CAWSGGLSPEQYV. The CDR3 coding sequence is TGTGCCTGGAGTGGCGGGCTAAGCCCCGAGCAGTACGTC.

In its sample, this clonotype was seen a few times. The chain combines TRBV7-6 with TRBJ2-2, with D unclear. There are 14 residues in the CDR3. Germline CDR1 is SGHVS and CDR2 is FNYEAQ. The ends were cut back, 5 bases at V and 6 bases at J, with 13 bases in the middle. CDR3 bases: TGTGCCAGCAGCGTCACGGGTCTTCCCGGGGAGCTGTTTTTT. It specifies CASSVTGLPGELFF.